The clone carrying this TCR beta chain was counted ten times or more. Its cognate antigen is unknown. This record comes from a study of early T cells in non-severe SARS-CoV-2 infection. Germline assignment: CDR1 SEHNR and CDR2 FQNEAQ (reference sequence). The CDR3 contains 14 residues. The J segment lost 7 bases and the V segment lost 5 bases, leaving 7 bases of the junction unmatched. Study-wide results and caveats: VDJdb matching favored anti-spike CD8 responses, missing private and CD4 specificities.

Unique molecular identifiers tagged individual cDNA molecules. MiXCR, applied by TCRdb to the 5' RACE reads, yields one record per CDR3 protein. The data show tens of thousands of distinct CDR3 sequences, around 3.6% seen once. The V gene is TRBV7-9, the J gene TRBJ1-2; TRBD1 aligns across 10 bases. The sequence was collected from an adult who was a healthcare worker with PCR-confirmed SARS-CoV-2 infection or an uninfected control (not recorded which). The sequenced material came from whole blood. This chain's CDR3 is CASSPQTGGGGYTF. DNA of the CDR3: TGTGCCAGCAGCCCCCAGACAGGGGGCGGTGGCTACACCTTC.